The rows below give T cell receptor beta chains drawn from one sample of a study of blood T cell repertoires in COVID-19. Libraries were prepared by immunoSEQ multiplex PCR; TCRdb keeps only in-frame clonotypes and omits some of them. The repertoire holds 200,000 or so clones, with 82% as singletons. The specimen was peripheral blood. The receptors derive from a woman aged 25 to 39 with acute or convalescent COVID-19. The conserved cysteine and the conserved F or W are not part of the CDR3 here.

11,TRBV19,ASRGQTYNEQF
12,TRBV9,ASSVRRGGPEAF
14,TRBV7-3,ASSLAGAGKAGELF
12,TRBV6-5,ASSLEGRGGTQY
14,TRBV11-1,ASSDTGLRAYNEQF
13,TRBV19,ASRDRGQGNYGYT
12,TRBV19,ASSMVRQGGLAF
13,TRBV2,ASRVAQGAGGLYT
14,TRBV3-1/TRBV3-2,ASSQDLGQLNTEAF
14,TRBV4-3,ASSHVPGGGLHGYT
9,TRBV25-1,ASRDNYEQY
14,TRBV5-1,ASSLERAGAYNEQF
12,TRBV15,ATSREGGTYGYT
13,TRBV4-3,ASSLRPTAPDEQF
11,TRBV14,ASSLITGSEQY
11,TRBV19,ASSPREAYEAF
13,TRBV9,ASSALSGGNSPLH
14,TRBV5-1,ASSWRDRGGTGELF
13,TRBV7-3,ASSIQGANTGELF
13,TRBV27,ASSMTGTRNQPQH
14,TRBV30,AWSVGLAVIQETQY
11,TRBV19,ASAGTAKGEQY
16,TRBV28,ASSLFPKWGRRGNTIY
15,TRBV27,ASSLSTPAQWTGELF
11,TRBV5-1,ASRPPGGTEAF
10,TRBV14,ASSPLNTEAF
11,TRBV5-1,ASSPRLTDEQF
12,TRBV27,ASSLWGSGYEQY
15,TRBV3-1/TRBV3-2,ASSQPGATSYNSPLH
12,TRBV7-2,ASSSTGVESPLH
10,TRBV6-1,ASSEGGVEQF
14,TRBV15,ATSRVGTGRDTEAF
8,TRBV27,ASTSYEQY
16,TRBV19,ASSSSLGTNRVSYEQY
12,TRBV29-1,SVEGAGRGTEAF
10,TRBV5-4,ASVPGGDTQY
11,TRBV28,ASSLPAEGEQF
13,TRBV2,ASRKIGTGGYEQY
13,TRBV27,ASSLWGGAQETQY
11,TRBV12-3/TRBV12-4,ASSRKQGTEAF
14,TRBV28,ASKLAGAFSYNEQF
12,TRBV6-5,ASSRLAGGETQY
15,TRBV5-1,ASSLGPLDRLQETQY
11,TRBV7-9,ASSRGGNYGYT
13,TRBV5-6,ASSPTGANGEKLF
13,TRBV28,ASRIAGGRNYEQY
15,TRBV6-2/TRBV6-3,ASSPGQGIANTGELF
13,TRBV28,ASRGTGVTSQPQH
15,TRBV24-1,ATSDATGGTTNEKLF
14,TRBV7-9,ASSLGSGGNNSPLH
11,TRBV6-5,ASSTRSNQPQH
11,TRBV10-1,ASSRDRNYGYT
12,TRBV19,ASNGQGGSQPQH
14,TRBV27,ASSSRQGMGNQPQH